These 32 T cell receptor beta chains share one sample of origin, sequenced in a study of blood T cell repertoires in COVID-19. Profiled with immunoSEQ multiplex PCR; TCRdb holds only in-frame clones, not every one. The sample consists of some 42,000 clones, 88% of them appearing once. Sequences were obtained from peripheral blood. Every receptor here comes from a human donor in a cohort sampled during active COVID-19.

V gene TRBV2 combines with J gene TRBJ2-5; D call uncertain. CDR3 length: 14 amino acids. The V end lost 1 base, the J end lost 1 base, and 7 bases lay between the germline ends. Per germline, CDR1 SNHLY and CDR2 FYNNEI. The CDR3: CASSEEPAQETQYF. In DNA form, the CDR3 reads TGTGCCAGCAGTGAAGAGCCTGCCCAAGAGACCCAGTACTTC.

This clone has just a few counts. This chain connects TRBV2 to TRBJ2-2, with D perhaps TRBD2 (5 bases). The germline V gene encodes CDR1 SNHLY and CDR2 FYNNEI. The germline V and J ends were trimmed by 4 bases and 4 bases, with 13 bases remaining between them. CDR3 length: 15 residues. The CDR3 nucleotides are TGTGCCAGCAGTGCGGAGTATCGGGGCACCGGGGAGCTGTTTTTT. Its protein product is CASSAEYRGTGELFF.

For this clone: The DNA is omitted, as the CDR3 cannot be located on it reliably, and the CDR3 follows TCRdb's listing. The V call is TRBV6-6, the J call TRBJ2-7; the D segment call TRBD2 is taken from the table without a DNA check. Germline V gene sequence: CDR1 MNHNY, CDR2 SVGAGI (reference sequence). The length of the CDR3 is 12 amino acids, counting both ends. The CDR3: CASSYFGGGAVF.

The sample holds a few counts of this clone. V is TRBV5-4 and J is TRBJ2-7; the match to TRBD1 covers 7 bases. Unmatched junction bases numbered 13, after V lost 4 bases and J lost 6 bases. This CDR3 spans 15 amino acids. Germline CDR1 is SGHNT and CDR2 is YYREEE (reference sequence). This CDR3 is CASSPEPGQISEQYF. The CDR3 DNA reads TGTGCCAGCAGCCCAGAACCGGGACAGATCTCCGAGCAGTACTTC.

The DNA for the CDR3 is TGCCCCCCCAACGACGAGGGGGCGCTGGGGGGATATGGCTACACCTTC. Translating it yields CPPNDEGALGGYGYTF. V is TRBV10-2 and J is TRBJ1-2; 7 bases line up with TRBD1. The CDR3 covers 16 residues. Germline V lookup: CDR1 WSHSY, CDR2 SAAADI.

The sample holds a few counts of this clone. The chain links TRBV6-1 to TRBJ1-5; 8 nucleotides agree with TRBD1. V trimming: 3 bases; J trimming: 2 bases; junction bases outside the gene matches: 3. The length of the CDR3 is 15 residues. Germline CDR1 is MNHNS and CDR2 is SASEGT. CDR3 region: CASSDRGQGNQPQHF. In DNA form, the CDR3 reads TGTGCCAGCAGTGACAGGGGGCAAGGCAATCAGCCCCAGCATTTT.

The CDR3 protein is CASSLSWPGLNQPQHF. Here the CDR3 DNA reads TGTGCCAGCAGTTTATCGTGGCCAGGGCTAAATCAGCCCCAGCATTTT. The V and J genes are TRBV27 and TRBJ1-5, with a tentative D call TRBD1 (5 bases). Trimming took off 0 bases at V and 4 bases at J, with 13 bases between the two ends. Germline CDR1 and CDR2: MNHEY and SMNVEV (reference sequence). This CDR3 has 16 residues.

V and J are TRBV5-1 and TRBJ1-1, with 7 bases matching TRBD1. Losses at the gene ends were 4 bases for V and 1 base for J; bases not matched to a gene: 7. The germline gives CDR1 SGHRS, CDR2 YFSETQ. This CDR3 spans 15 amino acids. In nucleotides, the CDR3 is TGCGCCAGCAGCGCGTCGGGACAGACGAACACTGAAGCTTTCTTT. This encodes CASSASGQTNTEAFF.

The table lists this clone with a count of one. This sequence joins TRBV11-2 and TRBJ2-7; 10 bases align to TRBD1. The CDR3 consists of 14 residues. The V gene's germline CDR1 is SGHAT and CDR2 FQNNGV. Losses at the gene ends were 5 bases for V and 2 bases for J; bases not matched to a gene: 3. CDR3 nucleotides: TGTGCCAGCAGCCTCGGGACAGGGGCCTACGAGCAGTACTTC. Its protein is CASSLGTGAYEQYF.

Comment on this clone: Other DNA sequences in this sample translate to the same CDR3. The DNA for the CDR3 is TGTGCCACCGGAGAAAGAGGCACTGAAGCTTTCTTT. Amino acids: CATGERGTEAFF. The chain has TRBV6-6 and TRBJ1-1; D ambiguous. V shed 10 bases and J shed 4 bases, with 13 bases lying between them. CDR1 and CDR2 (germline): MNHNY, SVGAGI (reference sequence). This CDR3 has 12 residues.

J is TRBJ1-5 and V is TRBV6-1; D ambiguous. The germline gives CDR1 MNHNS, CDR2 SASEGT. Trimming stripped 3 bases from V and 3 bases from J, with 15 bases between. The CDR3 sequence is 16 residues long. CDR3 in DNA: TGTGCCAGCAGTGAGATCGTCGAGGTTTACAATCAGCCCCAGCATTTT. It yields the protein CASSEIVEVYNQPQHF.

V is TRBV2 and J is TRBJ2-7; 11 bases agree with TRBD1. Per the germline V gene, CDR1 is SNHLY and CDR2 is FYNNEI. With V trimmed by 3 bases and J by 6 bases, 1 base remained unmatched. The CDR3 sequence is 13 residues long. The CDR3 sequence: CASSEDRGLEQYF. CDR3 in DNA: TGTGCCAGCAGTGAGGACAGGGGGCTCGAGCAGTACTTC.

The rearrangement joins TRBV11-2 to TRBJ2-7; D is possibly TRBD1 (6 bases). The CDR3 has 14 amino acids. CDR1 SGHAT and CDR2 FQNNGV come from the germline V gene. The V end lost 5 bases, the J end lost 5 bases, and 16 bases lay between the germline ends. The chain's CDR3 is CASSPVARGHEQYF. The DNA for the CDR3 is TGTGCCAGCAGCCCCGTTGCCAGGGGCCACGAGCAGTACTTC.

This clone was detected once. CDR3 DNA sequence: TGTGCCAGCAGCCCTAATCAGGGGGCGCGTGGAACTGAAGCTTTCTTT. This encodes CASSPNQGARGTEAFF. The rearrangement links TRBV4-2 to TRBJ1-1; 8 positions match TRBD1. Germline V lookup: CDR1 LGHNA, CDR2 YNFKEQ. Trimming at V came to 4 bases and at J to 5 bases, leaving 12 bases not matched to a gene. The CDR3 has 16 amino acids.

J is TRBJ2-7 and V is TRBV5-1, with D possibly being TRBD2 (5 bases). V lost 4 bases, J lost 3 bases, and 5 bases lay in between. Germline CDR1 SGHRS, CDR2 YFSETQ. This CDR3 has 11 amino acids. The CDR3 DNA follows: TGCGCCAGCAGCCGGGACTACGAGCAGTACTTC. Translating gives CASSRDYEQYF.

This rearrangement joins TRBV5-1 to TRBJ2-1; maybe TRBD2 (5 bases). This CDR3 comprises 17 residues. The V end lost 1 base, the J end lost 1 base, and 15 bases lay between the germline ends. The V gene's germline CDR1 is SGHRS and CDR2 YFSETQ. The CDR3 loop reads CASSLSPRTGSYNEQFF. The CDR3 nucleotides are TGCGCCAGCAGCTTGTCCCCGCGGACGGGGTCCTACAATGAGCAGTTCTTC.

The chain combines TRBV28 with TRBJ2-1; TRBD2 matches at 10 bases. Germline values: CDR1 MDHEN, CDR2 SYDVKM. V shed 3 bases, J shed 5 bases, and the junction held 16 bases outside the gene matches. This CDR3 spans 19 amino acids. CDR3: CASSLRLAGGTREDNEQFF. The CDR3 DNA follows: TGTGCCAGCAGTTTGCGACTAGCGGGTGGGACCCGGGAGGACAATGAGCAGTTCTTC.

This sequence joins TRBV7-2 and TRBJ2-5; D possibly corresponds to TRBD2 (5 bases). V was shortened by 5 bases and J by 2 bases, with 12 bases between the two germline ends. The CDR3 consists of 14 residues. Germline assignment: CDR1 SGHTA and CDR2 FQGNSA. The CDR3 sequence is CASSAGEGQETQYF. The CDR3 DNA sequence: TGTGCCAGCAGCGCCGGAGAGGGTCAAGAGACCCAGTACTTC.

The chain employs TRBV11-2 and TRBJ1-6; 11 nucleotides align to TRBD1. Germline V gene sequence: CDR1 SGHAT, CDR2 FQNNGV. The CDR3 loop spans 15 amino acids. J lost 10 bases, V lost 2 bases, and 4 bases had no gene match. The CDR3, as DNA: TGTGCCAGCAGCTTACAGGGGACAGGGGGGTCACCCCTCCACTTT. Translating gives CASSLQGTGGSPLHF.

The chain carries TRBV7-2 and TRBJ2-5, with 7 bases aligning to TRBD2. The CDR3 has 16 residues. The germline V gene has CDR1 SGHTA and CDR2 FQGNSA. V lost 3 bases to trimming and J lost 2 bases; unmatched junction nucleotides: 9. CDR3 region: CASSLLAENRQETQYF. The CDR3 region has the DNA TGTGCCAGCAGCTTGCTAGCGGAAAACCGGCAAGAGACCCAGTACTTC.

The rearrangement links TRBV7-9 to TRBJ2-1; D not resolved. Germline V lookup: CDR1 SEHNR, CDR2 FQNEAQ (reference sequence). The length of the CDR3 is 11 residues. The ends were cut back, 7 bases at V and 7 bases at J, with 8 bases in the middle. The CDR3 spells CASMQVNEQFF. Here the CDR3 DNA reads TGTGCCAGCATGCAGGTTAATGAGCAGTTCTTC.

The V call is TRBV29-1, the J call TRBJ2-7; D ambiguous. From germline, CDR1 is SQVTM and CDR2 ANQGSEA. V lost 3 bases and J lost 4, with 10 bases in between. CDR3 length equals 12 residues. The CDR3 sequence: CSVEVNRYEQYF. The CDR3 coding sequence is TGCAGCGTTGAGGTGAACAGATACGAGCAGTACTTC.

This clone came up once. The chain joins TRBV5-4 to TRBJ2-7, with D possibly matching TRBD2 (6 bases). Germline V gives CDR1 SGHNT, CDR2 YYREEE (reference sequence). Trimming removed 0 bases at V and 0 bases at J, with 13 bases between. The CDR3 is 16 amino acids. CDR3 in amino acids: CASSLGPGGSSYEQYF. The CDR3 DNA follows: TGTGCCAGCAGCTTGGGACCCGGGGGAAGCTCCTACGAGCAGTACTTC. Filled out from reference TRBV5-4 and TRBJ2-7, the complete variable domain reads ETGVTQSPTHLIKTRGQQVTLRCSSQSGHNTVSWYQQALGQGPQFIFQYYREEENGRGNFPPRFSGLQFPNYSSELNVNALELDDSALYLCASSLGPGGSSYEQYFGPGTRLTVT.

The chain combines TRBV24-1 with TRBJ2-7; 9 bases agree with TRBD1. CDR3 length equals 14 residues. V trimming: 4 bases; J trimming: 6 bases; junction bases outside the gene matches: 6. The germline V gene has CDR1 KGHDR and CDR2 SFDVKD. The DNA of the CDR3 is TGTGCCACCAGTGACTCCGGGACAGGGAGCGAGCAGTACTTC. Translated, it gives CATSDSGTGSEQYF.

DNA of the CDR3: TGTGCCAGCAGTCCGACAGGGATGCCCAAAAACATTCAGTACTTC. Translating it yields CASSPTGMPKNIQYF. The chain combines TRBV2 with TRBJ2-4; 7 bases fit TRBD1. Germline V gives CDR1 SNHLY, CDR2 FYNNEI. V shed 5 bases, J shed 2 bases, and the junction held 6 bases outside the gene matches. This CDR3 has 15 residues.

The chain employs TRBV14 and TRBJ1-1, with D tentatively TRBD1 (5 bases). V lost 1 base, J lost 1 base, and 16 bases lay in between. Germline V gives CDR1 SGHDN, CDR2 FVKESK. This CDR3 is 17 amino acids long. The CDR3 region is CASSQGPGVQANTEAFF. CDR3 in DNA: TGTGCCAGCAGCCAAGGCCCCGGCGTACAGGCGAACACTGAAGCTTTCTTT.

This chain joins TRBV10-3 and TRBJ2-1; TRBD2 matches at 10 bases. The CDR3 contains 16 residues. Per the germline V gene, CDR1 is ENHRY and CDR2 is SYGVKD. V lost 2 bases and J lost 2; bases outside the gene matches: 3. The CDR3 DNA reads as TGTGCCATCAGTGAGACCCTAGCGGGGGCCTACAATGAGCAGTTCTTC. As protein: CAISETLAGAYNEQFF.

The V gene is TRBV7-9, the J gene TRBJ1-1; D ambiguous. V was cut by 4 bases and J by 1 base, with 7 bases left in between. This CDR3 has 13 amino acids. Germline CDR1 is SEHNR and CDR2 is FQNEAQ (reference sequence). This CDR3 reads CASSYLSNTEAFF. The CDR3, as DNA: TGTGCCAGCAGCTACCTATCGAACACTGAAGCTTTCTTT.

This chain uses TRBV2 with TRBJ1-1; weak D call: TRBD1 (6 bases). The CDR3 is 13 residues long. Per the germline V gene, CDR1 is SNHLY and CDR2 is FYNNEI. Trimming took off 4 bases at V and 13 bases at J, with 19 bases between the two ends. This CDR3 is CASSAGRDRFYFF. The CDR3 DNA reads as TGTGCCAGCAGTGCTGGGAGAGACAGGTTCTATTTCTTT.

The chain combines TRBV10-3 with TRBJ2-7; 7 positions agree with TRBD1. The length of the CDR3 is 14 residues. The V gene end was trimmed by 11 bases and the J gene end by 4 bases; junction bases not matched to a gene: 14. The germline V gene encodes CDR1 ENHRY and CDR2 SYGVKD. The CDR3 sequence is CASIPGQTAYEQYF. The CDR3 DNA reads TGTGCCTCGATCCCGGGACAGACGGCTTACGAGCAGTACTTC.

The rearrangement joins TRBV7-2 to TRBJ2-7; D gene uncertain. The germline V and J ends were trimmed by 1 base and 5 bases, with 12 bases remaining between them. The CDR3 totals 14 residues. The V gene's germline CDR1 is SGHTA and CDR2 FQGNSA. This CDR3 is CASSLVSTANEQYF. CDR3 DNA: TGTGCCAGCAGCTTAGTGAGCACTGCCAACGAGCAGTACTTC.

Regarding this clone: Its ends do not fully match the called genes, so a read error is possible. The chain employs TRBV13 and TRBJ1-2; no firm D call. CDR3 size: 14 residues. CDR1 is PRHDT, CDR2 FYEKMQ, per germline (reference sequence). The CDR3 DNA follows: TGTGCCAGCAGCTTAAGATATGAGGGTCCCCCTATCTCCTTC. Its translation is CASSLRYEGPPISF.